The T cell receptor beta chain described here comes from a study of post-analysis software for immune sequencing data. Notes on the study in general: Among about 5 TRBV segments more frequent in patients than controls were TRBV5-6, TRBV5-1 and TRBV20-1. Multiple sclerosis was associated with a significant reduction in normalized Chao1 diversity relative to controls.

Worth noting for this clonotype: The antigen remains unidentified.

CDR1 and CDR2 from the germline V gene are MNHEY and SVGEGT. This CDR3 has 16 residues. Trimming at V came to 2 bases and at J to 2 bases, leaving 8 bases not matched to a gene. Tagging with unique molecular identifiers was a feature of the TCR beta cDNA libraries. Via MiXCR, TCRdb re-called the PCR reads, giving one row per CDR3 protein. The sample shows about 820,000 distinct CDR3 sequences, roughly 50% of them seen only once. Sequences were obtained from blood. The source of this sequence is a girl aged 10 to 17 with multiple sclerosis. This chain joins TRBV6-2 or TRBV6-3 and TRBJ2-7; 8 bases match TRBD1. CDR3 region: CASSYPRQGSPYEQYF. CDR3 bases: TGTGCCAGCAGTTACCCACGACAGGGGTCCCCCTACGAGCAGTACTTC.